This T cell receptor (beta chain) emerged from a study of cytomegalovirus exposure and HLA in healthy donors. Study overall: A data release that came early held approximately 85 million unique TCRs from HLA-typed donors. The study's findings and limits: Most CMV-associated TCR beta chains appeared HLA-restricted in a later analysis. Clonal expansion, a later analysis showed, was greater in HLA-associated TCR beta chains than in equally common others.

Regarding this clone: Its antigen remains unknown.

Germline V gene sequence: CDR1 MDHEN, CDR2 SYDVKM. The CDR3 is 17 residues long. Deletions cut 4 bases from V and 0 bases from J, with 16 bases between. Donors likely had unrecorded immune exposures despite being nominally healthy when sampled. PCR involved 60 Vbeta and 13 Jbeta primers. Clones were read by immunoSEQ multiplex PCR, and TCRdb kept only the in-frame ones, dropping some. The sample has about 88,000 clones, around 80% seen once. Sample: PBMCs. The origin of this receptor is a man aged 30-40 years in good health and CMV-seronegative. The J gene is TRBJ1-5, the V gene TRBV28; possible D gene TRBD1, 5 bases. CDR3 coding DNA: TGTGCCAGCAGTTCGGGGGACCGAGTCCTTAGCAATCAGCCCCAGCATTTT. Translation: CASSSGDRVLSNQPQHF.